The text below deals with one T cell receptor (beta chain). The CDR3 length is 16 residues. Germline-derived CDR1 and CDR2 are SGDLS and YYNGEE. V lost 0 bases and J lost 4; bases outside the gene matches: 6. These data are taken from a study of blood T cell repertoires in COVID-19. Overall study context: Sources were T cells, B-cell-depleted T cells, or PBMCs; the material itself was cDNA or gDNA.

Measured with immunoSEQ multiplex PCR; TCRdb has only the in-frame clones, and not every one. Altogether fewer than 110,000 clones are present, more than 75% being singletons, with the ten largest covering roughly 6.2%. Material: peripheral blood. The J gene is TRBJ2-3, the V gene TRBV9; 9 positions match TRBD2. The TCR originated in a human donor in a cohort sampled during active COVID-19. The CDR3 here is CASSVGGGRAADTQYF. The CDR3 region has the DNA TGTGCCAGCAGCGTAGGAGGCGGGAGGGCGGCAGATACGCAGTATTTT.